These 29 T cell receptor beta chains were sequenced from one sample in a study of massively parallel sequencing of T cell beta chains. TCRdb reprocessed the 5' RACE reads with MiXCR, giving one entry per CDR3 protein. The sample lists about 4,200 distinct CDR3 sequences, around 40% occurring once. The sample taken for sequencing was commercial RNA from peripheral blood pooled from many donors. Receptor source: a pool of human donors in good health; the sample was commercial RNA pooled from many donors.

This clonotype was picked up a small number of times. The gene calls are TRBV7-2 and TRBJ2-3; D may correspond to TRBD1 or TRBD2 (6 bases each). Germline values: CDR1 SGHTA, CDR2 FQGNSA. CDR3 size: 14 residues. The V and J ends lost 4 bases and 6 bases respectively, with 14 bases between them. CDR3 in DNA: TGTGCCAGCAGCTACTTCCTAGGGGGGGATACGCAGTATTTT. This sequence encodes CASSYFLGGDTQYF.

There are a few counts of this clonotype. V and J are TRBV6-2 or TRBV6-3 and TRBJ1-1; D might be TRBD1 (5 bases). The V and J ends lost 6 bases and 2 bases respectively, with 10 bases between them. Germline V gene data show CDR1 as MNHEY and CDR2 as SVGEGT. The CDR3 has 13 residues. CDR3 nucleotides: TGTGCCAGCAGGCAGACAGTTAACACTGAAGCTTTCTTT. Amino acids: CASRQTVNTEAFF.

About this clonotype itself: The junction and the germline gene differ at one end; a read error may be behind it. The chain has TRBV6-2 or TRBV6-3 and TRBJ2-5, with D perhaps matching TRBD1 or TRBD2 (5 bases each). Germline CDR1 MNHEY, CDR2 SVGEGT. The CDR3 contains 13 residues. As DNA, the CDR3 is TGTTCCAGCAGTCATGGGACGGAAGAGACCCAGTACTTC. This sequence encodes CSSSHGTEETQYF.

The chain is built from TRBV13 and TRBJ2-7; possibly TRBD2 for D (5 bases). V shed 0 bases and J shed 9 bases, with 6 bases lying between them. Germline V gene sequence: CDR1 PRHDT, CDR2 FYEKMQ (reference sequence). This CDR3 spans 11 amino acids. This chain's CDR3 is CASSLGRVQYF. The CDR3 DNA reads as TGTGCCAGCAGCTTAGGGAGGGTGCAGTACTTC. The whole variable domain, filled in from reference TRBV13 and TRBJ2-7, reads AAGVIQSPRHLIKEKRETATLKCYPIPRHDTVYWYQQGPGQDPQFLISFYEKMQSDKGSIPDRFSAQQFSDYHSELNMSSLELGDSALYFCASSLGRVQYFGPGTRLTVT.

The chain is built from TRBV27 and TRBJ1-1; TRBD1 matches 7 bases. The length of the CDR3 is 14 residues. The ends lost 4 bases at V and 4 bases at J; junction bases unmatched: 6. Germline-derived CDR1 and CDR2 are MNHEY and SMNVEV (reference sequence). CDR3 in amino acids: CASSSRTGSTEAFF. CDR3 bases: TGTGCCAGCAGTTCTAGGACAGGATCCACTGAAGCTTTCTTT.

This clonotype came up a few times. This chain uses TRBV11-2 with TRBJ2-7; unclear D gene. The CDR3 is 13 amino acids. Germline V gene data show CDR1 as SGHAT and CDR2 as FQNNGV. V gave up 3 bases and J gave up 2 bases, with 8 bases separating them. As DNA, the CDR3 is TGTGCCAGCAGCTTCCGTGGGGCCTACGAGCAGTACTTC. It yields the protein CASSFRGAYEQYF.

In this sample, this clonotype turned up a few times. This chain links TRBV2 with TRBJ2-6; D gene uncertain. CDR3 length equals 12 residues. Between the trimmed V and J ends, which lost 4 bases and 2 bases, there was a span of 0 bases. Germline values: CDR1 SNHLY, CDR2 FYNNEI. The CDR3 protein is CASSAGANVLTF. CDR3 DNA sequence: TGTGCCAGCAGTGCTGGGGCCAACGTCCTGACTTTC.

The V and J genes are TRBV5-1 and TRBJ2-2; unclear D gene. V was clipped by 3 bases and J by 7 bases, with 16 bases between them. This CDR3 contains 15 residues. The germline CDR1 and CDR2 sequences are SGHRS and YFSETQ. The CDR3 sequence is CASSYPPETGGELFF. The CDR3 DNA sequence: TGCGCCAGCAGCTATCCACCCGAGACTGGCGGGGAGCTGTTTTTT.

This clonotype is medium-sized by share. This chain joins TRBV29-1 and TRBJ1-1; tentative D call: TRBD1 (5 bases). The CDR3 has 14 residues. Germline CDR1 SQVTM, CDR2 ANQGSEA. V dropped 0 bases and J dropped 8 bases, with 16 bases sitting between them. The chain's CDR3 is CSVEDRGLSWEAFF. The DNA of the CDR3 is TGCAGCGTTGAAGATCGGGGACTGTCTTGGGAAGCTTTCTTT.

The rearrangement links TRBV11-2 to TRBJ2-7; D gene ambiguous. Per germline, CDR1 SGHAT and CDR2 FQNNGV. The CDR3 extends over 12 amino acids. Trimming stripped 8 bases from V and 3 bases from J, with 11 bases between. In nucleotides, the CDR3 is TGTGCCAGCGGCCCAGGTGGCTACGAGCAGTACGTC. Its protein is CASGPGGYEQYV.

By share of the sample, this clonotype is large. This chain connects TRBV29-1 to TRBJ1-1, with D uncertain. Germline-derived CDR1 and CDR2 are SQVTM and ANQGSEA. V was cut by 4 bases and J by 1 base, with 10 bases left in between. The length of the CDR3 is 13 residues. CDR3 sequence (DNA): TGCAGCGTTGCCCCCTTGCAGAACACTGAAGCTTTCTTT. This sequence encodes CSVAPLQNTEAFF.

The chain employs TRBV29-1 and TRBJ1-1; the D is unclear. From germline, CDR1 is SQVTM and CDR2 ANQGSEA. This CDR3 has 12 amino acids. V shed 2 bases and J shed 3 bases, with 7 bases lying between them. The CDR3 loop is CSVERGDTEAFF. In DNA form, the CDR3 reads TGCAGCGTTGAACGCGGGGACACTGAAGCTTTCTTT. Together with reference TRBV29-1 and TRBJ1-1, the CDR3 gives the full variable domain: SAVISQKPSRDICQRGTSLTIQCQVDSQVTMMFWYRQQPGQSLTLIATANQGSEATYESGFVIDKFPISRPNLTFSTLTVSNMSPEDSSIYLCSVERGDTEAFFGQGTRLTVV.

The rearrangement uses TRBV6-1 and TRBJ1-1; D is undetermined. This CDR3 region has 12 residues. The germline V and J ends were trimmed by 8 bases and 0 bases, with 7 bases remaining between them. The germline V gene has CDR1 MNHNS and CDR2 SASEGT. In nucleotides, the CDR3 is TGTGCCAGCGGTACGATGAACACTGAAGCTTTCTTT. Amino acids: CASGTMNTEAFF.

The sample holds one count of this clonotype. The CDR3 spells CASSTGQVEETQYF. CDR3 coding DNA: TGTGCCAGCAGCACAGGACAGGTGGAAGAGACCCAGTACTTC. V and J are TRBV7-1 and TRBJ2-5; 7 bases are a match to TRBD1. TRBV7-1 is an ORF, with its function uncertain. With V trimmed by 5 bases and J by 3 bases, 6 bases remained unmatched. The CDR3 totals 14 residues.

Relative to its sample, this clonotype is large. The chain is built from TRBV5-1 and TRBJ2-5; 7 positions agree with TRBD1. V lost 7 bases and J lost 0; bases outside the gene matches: 3. The germline CDR1 and CDR2 sequences are SGHRS and YFSETQ. This CDR3 has 13 residues. CDR3 DNA sequence: TGCGCCAGCCAGGGGACAGACCAAGAGACCCAGTACTTC. It is translated as CASQGTDQETQYF.

The chain combines TRBV20-1 with TRBJ1-2; possibly TRBD1 for D (5 bases). The CDR3 spans 13 residues. CDR1 DFQATT and CDR2 SNEGSKA come from the germline V gene (reference sequence). Trimming removed 2 bases from V and 4 bases from J, with 11 bases in between. In DNA, the CDR3 is TGCAGTGCTAGATCCGGGACCGCCTATGGCTACACCTTC. Its protein is CSARSGTAYGYTF.

The chain uses TRBV20-1 and TRBJ1-3; D call uncertain. CDR3 length: 13 amino acids. Germline lookup yields CDR1 DFQATT and CDR2 SNEGSKA (reference sequence). V lost 5 bases to trimming and J lost 0 bases, with 8 bases between them. CDR3 coding DNA: TGCAGTGCTCCCCATAGCTCTGGAAACACCATATATTTT. This codes for CSAPHSSGNTIYF.

In this sample, this clonotype turned up a few times. The chain carries TRBV20-1 and TRBJ2-5; TRBD1 matches at 9 bases. V gave up 5 bases and J gave up 5 bases; unmatched junction bases: 9. This CDR3 comprises 14 residues. Germline values: CDR1 DFQATT, CDR2 SNEGSKA (reference sequence). CDR3 sequence reads: CSASPGQGHETQYF. The DNA of the CDR3 is TGCAGTGCTTCTCCGGGACAGGGACATGAGACCCAGTACTTC.

This clonotype was seen a few times. This chain connects TRBV12-3 or TRBV12-4 to TRBJ1-1; D may be TRBD1 (5 bases). Trimming took 5 bases from V and 4 from J, leaving 14 bases between them. The CDR3 runs 14 residues. The CDR3 region is CASSPIGDGTEAFF. The CDR3 bases are TGTGCCAGCAGTCCCATAGGGGATGGCACTGAAGCTTTCTTT.

This clonotype was detected only a few times. The gene calls are TRBV6-2 or TRBV6-3 and TRBJ1-1; 8 positions match TRBD1. The CDR3 spans 13 residues. CDR1 is MNHEY, CDR2 SVGEGT, per germline. The V and J ends lost 2 bases and 7 bases, in that order; junction bases with no gene match: 3. For the CDR3, the DNA is TGTGCCAGCAGTTACCAAGGGACAGGTGAAGCTTTCTTT. It is translated as CASSYQGTGEAFF.

This clonotype was seen more than once but under ten times. The V and J genes are TRBV5-1 and TRBJ2-7; 9 bases are shared with TRBD1. V was clipped by 4 bases and J by 6 bases; unmatched bases: 8. The CDR3 length is 14 residues. CDR1 is SGHRS and CDR2 is YFSETQ in the germline V gene. The CDR3 DNA follows: TGCGCCAGCAGCACCGACAGGGGGTCTTCCGAGCAGTACTTC. It yields the protein CASSTDRGSSEQYF.

This clonotype was seen only a few times. The chain is built from TRBV4-1 and TRBJ2-1; TRBD1 is a possible D gene (5 bases). V lost 0 bases and J 2 bases, leaving 8 bases between the germline ends. Germline values: CDR1 MGHRA, CDR2 YSYEKL. This CDR3 region has 15 residues. CDR3 in DNA: TGCGCCAGCAGCCAAGACAGGGTTCCCTACAATGAGCAGTTCTTC. It yields the protein CASSQDRVPYNEQFF.

The chain has TRBV7-1 and TRBJ2-1, with 8 positions matching TRBD2. TRBV7-1 is an open reading frame, and its role is uncertain. The CDR3 loop spans 11 amino acids. J gave up 15 bases and V 3 bases, and 4 bases lay outside the gene matches. CDR3 sequence reads: CASSSGREGFF. The DNA for the CDR3 is TGTGCCAGCAGCTCGGGACGGGAGGGGTTCTTC.

This chain links TRBV29-1 with TRBJ1-5; D is possibly TRBD1 (6 bases). V lost 4 bases, J lost 3 bases, and 13 bases lay in between. This CDR3 has 14 residues. CDR1 is SQVTM and CDR2 is ANQGSEA in the germline V gene. CDR3 region: CSVVLQGLNQPQHF. CDR3 DNA sequence: TGCAGCGTTGTACTCCAGGGGCTCAATCAGCCCCAGCATTTT.

The V and J genes are TRBV6-9 and TRBJ2-7; 7 nucleotides align to TRBD2. Germline-derived CDR1 and CDR2 are MNHGY and SVAAGI. The V segment lost 2 bases and the J segment 2 bases; nucleotides outside the gene matches: 9. The CDR3 sequence is 16 residues long. CDR3 sequence: CASSYGWGGPTYEQYF. DNA for the CDR3: TGTGCCAGCAGTTATGGTTGGGGGGGACCAACCTACGAGCAGTACTTC.

This clonotype was seen only a few times. J is TRBJ2-7 and V is TRBV2; D might be TRBD1 (6 bases). CDR1 is SNHLY, CDR2 FYNNEI, per germline. The CDR3 extends over 11 amino acids. Trimming pared 11 bases from V and 5 bases from J, leaving 13 bases between. CDR3 region: CARTGNHEQYF. CDR3 bases: TGTGCCCGAACAGGGAACCACGAGCAGTACTTC. Using reference TRBV2 and TRBJ2-7 for the parts outside the CDR3, the full variable domain is EPEVTQTPSHQVTQMGQEVILRCVPISNHLYFYWYRQILGQKVEFLVSFYNNEISEKSEIFDDQFSVERPDGSNFTLKIRSTKLEDSAMYFCARTGNHEQYFGPGTRLTVT.

This clonotype was seen a handful of times. The gene calls are TRBV25-1 and TRBJ2-1, with D tentatively TRBD2 (5 bases). This CDR3 region has 14 residues. Germline values: CDR1 MGHDK, CDR2 SYGVNS. Trimming shortened V by 4 bases and J by 3 bases, and 10 bases separated the two germline ends. CDR3 in DNA: TGTGCCAGCAGTGGGAGGTCTGACTACAATGAGCAGTTCTTC. Translation gives CASSGRSDYNEQFF.

The chain carries TRBV6-2 or TRBV6-3 and TRBJ2-1, with 9 nucleotides matching TRBD2. The CDR3 is 11 residues long. The V gene end was trimmed by 7 bases and the J gene end by 10 bases; junction bases not matched to a gene: 2. In germline, CDR1 is MNHEY, CDR2 SVGEGT. This chain's CDR3 is CASIAGGEQFF. DNA for the CDR3: TGTGCCAGCATCGCGGGAGGGGAGCAGTTCTTC.

This clonotype was recorded once. This rearrangement joins TRBV7-3 to TRBJ2-1; D is unresolved. The germline CDR1 and CDR2 sequences are SGHTA and FQGTGA. V was cut by 0 bases and J by 9 bases, with 6 bases left in between. The CDR3 length is 12 residues. The CDR3 nucleotides read TGTGCCAGCAGCTTAACTCTTGGTGAGCAGTTCTTC. Amino acid sequence: CASSLTLGEQFF.